This T cell receptor (beta chain) was obtained from a study of blood T cells in healthy people across ages. The CDR3 length is 15 residues. Germline values: CDR1 MNHEY, CDR2 SVGAGI. V gave up 7 bases and J gave up 7 bases; unmatched junction bases: 14. The amount of total RNA extracted per sample was at least 6 micrograms. A second roughly 6 to 12 cycle PCR used barcoded and J-beta primers. TCRdb re-analysed the 5' RACE reads in MiXCR, keeping a single row per CDR3 protein. The table includes over 1.5 million distinct CDR3 sequences, less than 50% detected once. The specimen was blood. The chain employs TRBV6-5 and TRBJ2-7; 9 nucleotides align to TRBD2. The TCR was taken from a woman aged 40 to 50 in good health. This CDR3 reads CASTPFRGGVGEQYF. DNA for the CDR3: TGTGCCAGCACTCCCTTTCGCGGGGGGGTAGGAGAGCAGTACTTC.